A selection of T cell receptor beta chains follows, all from one sample in a study of blood T cell repertoires in COVID-19. Using immunoSEQ multiplex PCR, the repertoire was profiled, and TCRdb retains in-frame clones only, with some absent. The repertoire holds about 270,000 clones, approximately 91% seen once, with just over 2.5% in the top ten. Sequences were obtained from peripheral blood. Receptors originate from a person under 30 with COVID-19, enrolled during active disease. Both conserved end residues are part of each CDR3.

V	J	CDR3
TRBV27	TRBJ2-7	CASSLSGGSYEQYF
TRBV13	TRBJ2-7	CASSPSWGSGMYEQYF
TRBV24-1	TRBJ2-1	CATSEFGLAYEQFF
TRBV5-1	TRBJ2-7	CASSEEQGANPYEQYF
TRBV21-1	TRBJ2-7	CASSTDGTGSSYEQYF
TRBV6-5	TRBJ1-2	CASMNLLHANYGYTF
TRBV4-1	TRBJ2-7	CASSQEAGGPHEQYF
TRBV5-1	TRBJ1-4	CASSLDRSATNEKLFF
TRBV10-1	TRBJ2-1	CASSVNAGQRSEQFF
TRBV6-6	TRBJ1-1	CASTGQPNTEAFF
TRBV24-1	TRBJ2-1	CATSAASGRVLNEQFF
TRBV6-6	TRBJ2-7	CASTQQGASYEQYF
TRBV19	TRBJ2-7	CASKGGLDEQYF
TRBV24-1	TRBJ2-3	CATRASGVGDTQYF
TRBV5-6	TRBJ2-3	CASSLGTSGTQYF